These 10 T cell receptor beta chains were sequenced from one sample in a study of spatial heterogeneity in lung cancer. General study findings and limits: Counts that tracked tumor mutation counts were those of expanded intratumoral alpha and beta TCRs.

One entry per CDR3 protein, called by TCRdb with MiXCR from the 5' RACE reads. The sample holds around 12,000 distinct CDR3 sequences, about 5% seen once. Time point noted: sample taken at primary tumor resection. No antigens are known for them. The sample here was lung tumor tissue, taken at surgery. These receptors were collected from a male donor with early-stage non-small cell lung cancer.

This clonotype was seen repeatedly, ten times or more. The V call is TRBV2, the J call TRBJ1-4; the match to TRBD1 covers 7 bases. Germline loops: CDR1 SNHLY, CDR2 FYNNEI. This CDR3 has 14 residues. V lost 9 bases and J lost 0; bases outside the gene matches: 4. Here the CDR3 reads CASSGQTTNEKLFF. The CDR3 region has the DNA TGTGCCAGTTCGGGACAGACAACTAATGAAAAACTGTTTTTT.

This clonotype occurred many times. The rearrangement links TRBV5-6 to TRBJ2-7; D is tentatively TRBD1 or TRBD2 (5 bases each). This CDR3 has 17 amino acids. The V gene's germline CDR1 is SGHDT and CDR2 YYEEEE. The germline V and J ends were trimmed by 2 bases and 1 base, with 19 bases remaining between them. Written as DNA, the CDR3 is TGTGCCAGCAGCTTACCTAGTGTGGGGGTCGAGTCCTACGAGCAGTACTTC. It translates to CASSLPSVGVESYEQYF.

This chain uses TRBV7-9 with TRBJ2-2; TRBD1 might be the D (6 bases). Germline CDR1 SEHNR, CDR2 FQNEAQ (reference sequence). CDR3 length equals 16 residues. V shed 5 bases and J shed 4 bases, with 17 bases lying between them. CDR3 DNA: TGTGCCAGCAGCCCCTATGGACAGTCCGTCACCGGGGAGCTGTTTTTT. This codes for CASSPYGQSVTGELFF.

This clonotype has ten or more counts. The rearrangement uses TRBV29-1 and TRBJ2-5; TRBD1 matches at 7 bases. The germline gives CDR1 SQVTM, CDR2 ANQGSEA. The CDR3 spans 14 residues. V was clipped by 3 bases and J by 5 bases; unmatched bases: 9. The chain's CDR3 is CSVDYPQGVETQYF. The CDR3 DNA reads as TGCAGCGTTGATTACCCCCAGGGGGTCGAGACCCAGTACTTC.

This clonotype was counted ten times or more. The chain is built from TRBV7-2 and TRBJ2-1, with 11 positions matching TRBD2. CDR1 and CDR2 from the germline V gene are SGHTA and FQGNSA. V was pared by 7 bases and J by 8 bases, with 13 bases of the junction left unmatched. The CDR3 sequence is 16 residues long. In DNA, the CDR3 is TGTGCCAGCACCTTCTTGACTAGCGGGGATTTCGATGAGCAGTTCTTC. Translated: CASTFLTSGDFDEQFF.

In its sample, this clonotype ranks as medium-sized (0.01 to 0.1%). This chain joins TRBV6-2 or TRBV6-3 and TRBJ2-7; 9 bases agree with TRBD2. CDR1 and CDR2 (germline): MNHEY, SVGEGT. The CDR3 sequence is 14 residues long. V gave up 6 bases and J gave up 2 bases; unmatched junction bases: 5. The CDR3 protein is CASRTSGFTYEQYV. In DNA form, the CDR3 reads TGTGCCAGCAGAACTAGCGGGTTTACCTACGAGCAGTACGTC.

This clonotype was detected many times. The chain carries TRBV6-6 and TRBJ1-4; D uncertain. CDR1 is MNHNY, CDR2 SVGAGI, per germline (reference sequence). The V end was cut by 2 bases, the J end by 8 bases, with 18 bases between. This CDR3 contains 16 residues. Here the CDR3 reads CASSYGISSYPEKLFF. In nucleotides, the CDR3 is TGTGCCAGCAGTTACGGGATTTCCTCCTACCCCGAAAAACTGTTTTTT.

This clonotype occurred many times. The chain is built from TRBV6-2 or TRBV6-3 and TRBJ1-1; 8 bases match TRBD1. The V gene end was trimmed by 6 bases and the J gene end by 0 bases; junction bases not matched to a gene: 18. The length of the CDR3 is 19 residues. The V gene's germline CDR1 is MNHEY and CDR2 SVGEGT. The CDR3 DNA is TGTGCCAGCAGACAACACCGGACAGGGAACCGCCCCCTGAACACTGAAGCTTTCTTT. Protein product: CASRQHRTGNRPLNTEAFF.

This clonotype came up many times. The chain recombines TRBV29-1 with TRBJ2-2; 14 bases are shared with TRBD2. Germline V gene sequence: CDR1 SQVTM, CDR2 ANQGSEA. V gave up 8 bases and J gave up 5 bases; unmatched junction bases: 4. The CDR3 is made up of 14 amino acids. The CDR3 nucleotides are TGCAGCTCCAGACTAGCGGGAGGGACCGGGGAGCTGTTTTTT. It codes for CSSRLAGGTGELFF.

This clonotype was counted at least ten times. This chain links TRBV5-1 with TRBJ2-1, with D tentatively TRBD1 (6 bases). This CDR3 is built from 16 residues. Looked up from germline, CDR1 is SGHRS and CDR2 is YFSETQ. V was pared by 4 bases and J by 3 bases, with 17 bases between. In nucleotides, the CDR3 is TGCGCCAGCAGCCCCCCGGACAGAGAATTCTACAATGAGCAGTTCTTC. It encodes CASSPPDREFYNEQFF. The variable domain in full, with the rest retrieved from reference TRBV5-1 and TRBJ2-1, is KAGVTQTPRYLIKTRGQQVTLSCSPISGHRSVSWYQQTPGQGLQFLFEYFSETQRNKGNFPGRFSGRQFSNSRSEMNVSTLELGDSALYLCASSPPDREFYNEQFFGPGTRLTVL.